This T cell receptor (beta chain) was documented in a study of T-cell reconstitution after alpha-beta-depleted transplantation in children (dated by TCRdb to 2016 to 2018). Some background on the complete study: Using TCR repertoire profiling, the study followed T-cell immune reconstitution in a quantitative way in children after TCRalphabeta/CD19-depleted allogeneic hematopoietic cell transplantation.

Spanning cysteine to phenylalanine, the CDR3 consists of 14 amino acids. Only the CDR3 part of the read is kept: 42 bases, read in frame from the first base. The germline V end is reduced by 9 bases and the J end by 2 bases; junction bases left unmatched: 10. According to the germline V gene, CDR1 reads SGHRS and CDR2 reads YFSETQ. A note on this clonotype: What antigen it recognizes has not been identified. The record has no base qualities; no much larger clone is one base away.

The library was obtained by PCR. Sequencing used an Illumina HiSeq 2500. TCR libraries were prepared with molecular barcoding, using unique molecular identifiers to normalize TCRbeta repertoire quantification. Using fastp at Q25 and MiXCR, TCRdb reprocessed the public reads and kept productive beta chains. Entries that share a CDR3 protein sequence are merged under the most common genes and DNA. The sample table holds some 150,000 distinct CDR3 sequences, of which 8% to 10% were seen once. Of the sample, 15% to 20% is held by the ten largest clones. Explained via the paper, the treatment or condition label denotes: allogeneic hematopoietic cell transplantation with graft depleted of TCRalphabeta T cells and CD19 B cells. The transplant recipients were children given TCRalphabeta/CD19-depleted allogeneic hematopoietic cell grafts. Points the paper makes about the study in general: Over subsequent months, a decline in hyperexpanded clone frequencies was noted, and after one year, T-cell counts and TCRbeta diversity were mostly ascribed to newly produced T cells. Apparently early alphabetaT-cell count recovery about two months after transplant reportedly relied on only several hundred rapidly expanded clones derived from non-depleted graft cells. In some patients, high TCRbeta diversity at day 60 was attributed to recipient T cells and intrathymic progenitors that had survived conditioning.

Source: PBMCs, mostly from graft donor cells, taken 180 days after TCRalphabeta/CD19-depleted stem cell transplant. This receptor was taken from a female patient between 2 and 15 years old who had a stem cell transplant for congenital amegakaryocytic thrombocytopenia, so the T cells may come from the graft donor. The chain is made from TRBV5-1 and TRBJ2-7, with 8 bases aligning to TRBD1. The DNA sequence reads TGCGCCAACAGTATTCCGGGACAGGCCTACGAGCAGTACTTC. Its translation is CANSIPGQAYEQYF.